A selection of T cell receptor beta chains follows, all from one sample in a study of identical twins. TCRdb used MiXCR to reprocess the 5' RACE reads, holding one entry per CDR3 protein. The sample includes fewer than 250,000 distinct CDR3 sequences, approximately 9% seen only once; the top ten take approximately 5.1%. Material for sequencing was memory (CD45RO+) T cells sorted from blood. These receptors all come from a woman aged 18-35 years in good health. The CDR3 runs from the conserved cysteine through the conserved F or W. The D gene is left open where the match is weak. Only some rows state a clone size, as once, few, many or a class for expanded clones.

D,J,size,V,CDR3,DNA
.,TRBJ2-6,.,TRBV6-1,CASSPPRGRANVLTF,TGTGCCAGCAGCCCGCCTCGGGGGCGGGCCAACGTCCTGACTTTC
.,TRBJ2-3,many,TRBV24-1,CATSDSRGAQYTQYF,TGTGCCACCAGTGATTCTCGGGGGGCCCAGTATACGCAGTATTTT
.,TRBJ1-1,many,TRBV12-3/TRBV12-4,CASTFQGNTEAFF,TGTGCCAGCACATTTCAGGGGAACACTGAAGCTTTCTTT
.,TRBJ2-3,many,TRBV12-3/TRBV12-4,CASSLGRANTQYF,TGTGCCAGCAGTTTAGGCAGGGCAAATACGCAGTATTTT
.,TRBJ2-5,few,TRBV7-2,CASSFYSSYQETQYF,TGTGCCAGCAGCTTCTACTCCTCGTACCAAGAGACCCAGTACTTC
.,TRBJ2-7,few,TRBV6-2/TRBV6-3,CASSYFGTGSEQYF,TGTGCCAGCAGTTACTTTGGGACGGGGAGCGAGCAGTACTTC
.,TRBJ2-3,.,TRBV20-1,CSALGGAITDTQYF,TGCAGTGCCCTTGGGGGGGCAATCACAGATACGCAGTATTTT
.,TRBJ1-1,few,TRBV20-1,CSASLQANTEAFF,TGCAGTGCTAGTTTACAGGCGAACACTGAAGCTTTCTTT
TRBD2,TRBJ2-7,few,TRBV29-1,CSVLVGLAVHEQYF,TGCAGCGTTCTGGTGGGACTAGCGGTCCACGAGCAGTACTTC
.,TRBJ1-1,few,TRBV5-1,CASSSEGPAFF,TGCGCCAGCAGCTCGGAGGGGCCGGCTTTCTTT
.,TRBJ2-1,.,TRBV7-2,CASSLGTLGEQFF,TGTGCCAGCAGCTTAGGGACCCTTGGTGAGCAGTTCTTC
.,TRBJ1-6,.,TRBV7-2,CASSLSLSYNSPLHF,TGTGCCAGCAGCTTGAGCCTCTCCTATAATTCACCCCTCCACTTT
TRBD2,TRBJ2-3,few,TRBV11-3,CASSYGLAGSVDTQYF,TGTGCCAGCAGCTACGGACTAGCGGGCTCGGTTGATACGCAGTATTTT
TRBD2,TRBJ2-3,.,TRBV2,CASSPQGLAPTDTQYF,TGTGCCAGCAGCCCCCAGGGACTAGCCCCCACAGATACGCAGTATTTT
.,TRBJ2-7,many,TRBV5-1,CASSLLHGGEQYF,TGCGCCAGCAGCTTACTTCACGGGGGAGAGCAGTACTTC
TRBD2,TRBJ2-1,few,TRBV20-1,CSAGPLAVPYNEQFF,TGCAGTGCTGGGCCTCTAGCGGTACCCTACAATGAGCAGTTCTTC
TRBD1,TRBJ1-1,few,TRBV20-1,CSAGKTGIAEAFF,TGCAGTGCCGGAAAGACAGGGATCGCTGAAGCTTTCTTT
TRBD1,TRBJ1-2,many,TRBV12-3/TRBV12-4,CASREQGNYGYTF,TGTGCCAGCAGAGAACAGGGGAACTATGGCTACACCTTC
.,TRBJ2-2,few,TRBV15,CATSRGDATNTGELFF,TGTGCCACCAGCAGAGGGGACGCAACGAACACCGGGGAGCTGTTTTTT
TRBD1,TRBJ2-7,.,TRBV20-1,CSAAGTGYYEQYF,TGCAGTGCCGCCGGGACAGGGTACTACGAGCAGTACTTC
.,TRBJ2-7,few,TRBV9,CASSVGGDPRKQYF,TGTGCCAGCAGCGTAGGTGGGGACCCCCGCAAGCAGTACTTC
.,TRBJ2-3,few,TRBV7-8,CASSLAGLTDTQYF,TGTGCCAGCAGCTTAGCAGGGCTCACAGATACGCAGTATTTT
.,TRBJ1-6,many,TRBV5-1,CASSLGGSSYNSPLHF,TGCGCCAGCAGCTTAGGGGGAAGCTCCTATAATTCACCCCTCCACTTT
TRBD1,TRBJ1-1,few,TRBV11-3,CASSLTGGFGTEAFF,TGTGCCAGCAGCTTGACAGGGGGCTTTGGCACTGAAGCTTTCTTT
.,TRBJ2-1,many,TRBV27,CASSPTRTPNEQFF,TGTGCCAGCAGTCCCACGCGGACTCCCAATGAGCAGTTCTTC
.,TRBJ2-7,.,TRBV7-8,CASSLRWTTENYEQYF,TGTGCCAGCAGCTTACGTTGGACTACCGAAAACTACGAGCAGTACTTC
TRBD1,TRBJ2-1,few,TRBV7-3,CASSWGQGGEQFF,TGTGCCAGCAGCTGGGGACAGGGGGGTGAGCAGTTCTTC
TRBD2,TRBJ2-3,.,TRBV20-1,CSAHGTSGSTDTQYF,TGCAGTGCCCATGGAACTAGCGGGAGTACAGATACGCAGTATTTT
TRBD1,TRBJ1-1,many,TRBV29-1,CSVSWDSSMNTEAFF,TGCAGCGTCTCCTGGGACAGCTCCATGAACACTGAAGCTTTCTTT
.,TRBJ2-2,many,TRBV5-1,CASSFRNGGTGELFF,TGCGCCAGCAGCTTTCGTAATGGGGGAACCGGGGAGCTGTTTTTT
TRBD2,TRBJ2-1,many,TRBV20-1,CSAFSPQRGDEQFF,TGCAGTGCTTTTTCACCGCAGCGGGGGGATGAGCAGTTCTTC
TRBD1,TRBJ1-6,once,TRBV6-1,CASSTYRGGRNSPLHF,TGTGCCAGCAGTACATACAGGGGAGGAAGAAATTCACCCCTCCACTTT
TRBD2,TRBJ2-3,.,TRBV20-1,CSAPSSGGAYTQYF,TGCAGTGCTCCTTCTAGCGGGGGGGCATATACGCAGTATTTT
.,TRBJ1-3,many,TRBV7-9,CASSLRESKNSGNTIYF,TGTGCCAGCAGCTTAAGGGAATCCAAGAACTCTGGAAACACCATATATTTT
.,TRBJ1-1,few,TRBV20-1,CSAKGGGRSAFF,TGCAGTGCAAAAGGGGGGGGCCGGTCAGCTTTCTTT
.,TRBJ1-1,few,TRBV20-1,CSASMENTEAFF,TGCAGTGCTAGCATGGAGAACACTGAAGCTTTCTTT
.,TRBJ1-2,many,TRBV3-1,CASSQRGGINYGYTF,TGTGCCAGCAGCCAACGGGGCGGAATTAACTATGGCTACACCTTC
.,TRBJ2-1,many,TRBV15,CATSRAGRYEQFF,TGTGCCACCAGCAGAGCGGGGCGGTACGAGCAGTTCTTC
.,TRBJ2-3,.,TRBV20-1,CSASGFDTQYF,TGCAGTGCTAGCGGGTTTGATACGCAGTATTTT
.,TRBJ2-4,many,TRBV12-3/TRBV12-4,CASSLALRNIQYF,TGTGCCAGCAGTTTGGCCCTACGAAACATTCAGTACTTC